The clone carrying this T cell receptor (beta chain) was counted many times. Its matching antigen is unknown. The source of the sample is a study of T-cell memory formation after mild COVID-19. The CDR3 loop spans 11 amino acids. Germline assignment: CDR1 WSHSY and CDR2 SAAADI. Deletions cut 6 bases from V and 5 bases from J, with 7 bases between. TCR alpha and TCR beta cDNA libraries with sample barcodes and UMIs came from 5'RACE using constant-segment primers. MiXCR was run by TCRdb on the 5' RACE reads, yielding one entry per CDR3 protein. The table lists about 340,000 distinct CDR3 sequences, 20% to 25% of them singletons, with 21% in the top ten. Findings of the study overall: Second-wave clones reaching peak frequency on day 37 lacked confirmed SARS-CoV-2 specificity. CD4+ clones that contracted lay mainly in CM and EM; CD8+ ones lay in EMRA.

The rearrangement joins TRBV10-2 to TRBJ2-5; D not resolved. The TCR was taken from a young man who had mild COVID-19 (a few samples of this study predate the infection). Cell type and time point are not known. The source material was PBMCs or a T cell subset sorted from them (not recorded which). The CDR3 is CASRVVETQYF. The CDR3 bases are TGCGCCAGCAGAGTTGTGGAGACCCAGTACTTC.